This TCR beta chain was retrieved from a study of control samples from healthy donors and cancer patients. Profiling relied on immunoSEQ multiplex PCR, and the TCRdb table lists in-frame clones only, not all of them. The repertoire includes around 150,000 clones, about 94% of them detected once, and around 8.5% sits in the top ten. V shed 0 bases and J 2 bases; nucleotides not matched to a gene: 2. CDR3 length equals 15 residues. Germline V gene sequence: CDR1 SGDLS, CDR2 YYNGEE. The sample comprised blood. V and J are TRBV9 and TRBJ1-3, with TRBD1 matching over 7 bases. This sequence originates from a woman between 40 and 50 years old in good health. In DNA form, the CDR3 reads TGTGCCAGCAGCGTAGGACAGGGACCTGGAAACACCATATATTTT. Amino acids: CASSVGQGPGNTIYF.